This TCR beta chain was captured in a study of blood T cells in healthy people across ages. Using a J-beta primer mix together with a sample-barcoded 5' primer, a second PCR was run for roughly 7 to 12 cycles. TCRdb used MiXCR to reprocess the 5' RACE reads, holding one entry per CDR3 protein. The repertoire holds 600,000 to 850,000 distinct CDR3 sequences, with roughly 47% as singletons. Germline V gene lookup returns CDR1 SGHDN and CDR2 FVKESK. Trimming took off 0 bases at V and 2 bases at J, with 10 bases between the two ends. This CDR3 has 15 residues. The authors drew around 9.3 milliliters of peripheral blood from each donor.

Sequencing input: blood. The source is a woman in her fifties or sixties in good health. V is TRBV14 and J is TRBJ1-2; no definite D call. DNA for the CDR3: TGTGCCAGCAGCCAAGAAGGGCCGTTGAACTATGGCTACACCTTC. Translating gives CASSQEGPLNYGYTF.